The T cell receptor (beta chain) under discussion was sequenced for a study of blood T cell repertoires in COVID-19 (dated by TCRdb to 2019 to 2021). A note on the overall study: Samples from collaborators originated in the United States, Italy and Spain and spanned both the acute and convalescent phases of COVID-19. Subjects who had been exposed to COVID-19, were actively infected with it, or had recovered from it provided the deeply sampled blood TCRbeta repertoires that made up the dataset. Sample metadata almost always included a de-identified subject ID, COVID-19 status, age in years and sex. Samples were obtained from the ongoing ImmuneRACE study (first 160 participants) and from about 1,300 subjects provided by 6 global collaborators. HLA class I and class II types, where available, came from metadata supplied by the sample provider rather than from assay-based typing. The prospective study material was composed of cDNA or gDNA derived from T cells, B-cell-depleted T cells, or PBMCs. The repertoires were made available in a free public database intended to serve as a resource for research on the immune response to SARS-CoV-2. Overall study outcomes, separate from this receptor: The quantity of clinical and demographic metadata differed by source and by participant and was supplied without curation.

Samples from volunteer blood donors who had recovered from COVID-19 were contributed by a second Seattle source. The collaborating institutions used their own protocols to collect whole blood in K2EDTA tubes. Collaborator samples were shipped for TCRbeta analysis as frozen whole blood, isolated PBMCs, or DNA extracted from either sample type. The immunoSEQ Assay, a bias-controlled multiplex PCR, was used to amplify TCRbeta CDR3 regions from genomic DNA. On the study's bioinformatics: Nucleated cell counts per sample were estimated from amplification of reference gene primers within the assay. To quantify the absolute abundance of each unique TCRbeta CDR3 rearrangement, sequence reads were collapsed and filtered. For each sample, productive Simpson clonality was calculated as the square root of Simpson's diversity index over productive rearrangements. TCRdb's version of the immuneACCESS table is confined to in-frame rearrangements and falls short of the full clone set. An unresolved V gene accounts for under half of the shortfall where checked; the remainder is of unknown origin. The D gene and trimming were derived from the DNA, and the V and J assignments and clone size from that table. The table for this sample lists about 220,000 clones; 70% to 90% of them were counted only once. The ten largest clones capture 2.9% of the sample.

This clone has only one observation. This receptor's antigen is unknown. One base away there is no much larger clone; base qualities are not given. This sequence originates from a man in his fifties or sixties who had recovered from COVID-19. Sequenced material: peripheral blood.

DNA sequence: TGTGCCAGCAGTTACAGGGGGCTGGCAGATACGCAGTATTTT. Its product reads: CASSYRGLADTQYF. The chain employs TRBV6-2 or TRBV6-3 and TRBJ2-3; the junction holds 7 bases that match TRBD1. The germline V gene gives CDR1 as MNHEY and CDR2 as SVGEGT. The CDR3 numbers 14 residues from cysteine through phenylalanine. Only CDR3 DNA is held: 42 bases, read in frame from base 1. The junction shows trimming of 2 bases on V and 4 bases on J, and the gene matches do not reach 3 bases of it.